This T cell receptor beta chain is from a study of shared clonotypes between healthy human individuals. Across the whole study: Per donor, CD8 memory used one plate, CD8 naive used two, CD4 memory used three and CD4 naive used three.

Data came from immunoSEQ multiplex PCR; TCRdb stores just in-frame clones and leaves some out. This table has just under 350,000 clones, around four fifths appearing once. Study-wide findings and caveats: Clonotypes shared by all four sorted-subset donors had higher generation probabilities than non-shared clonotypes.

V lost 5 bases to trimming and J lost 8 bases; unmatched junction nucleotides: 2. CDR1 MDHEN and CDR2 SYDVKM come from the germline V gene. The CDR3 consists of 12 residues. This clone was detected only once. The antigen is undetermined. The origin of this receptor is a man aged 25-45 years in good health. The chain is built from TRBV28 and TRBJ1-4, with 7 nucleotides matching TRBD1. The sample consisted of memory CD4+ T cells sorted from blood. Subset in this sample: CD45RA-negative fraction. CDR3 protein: CASSTQGEKLFF. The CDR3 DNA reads TGTGCCAGCAGTACACAGGGGGAAAAACTGTTTTTT. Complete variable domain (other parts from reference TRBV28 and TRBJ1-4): DVKVTQSSRYLVKRTGEKVFLECVQDMDHENMFWYRQDPGLGLRLIYFSYDVKMKEKGDIPEGYSVSREKKERFSLILESASTNQTSMYLCASSTQGEKLFFGSGTQLSVL.